The clone carrying this T cell receptor beta chain was picked up many times. Its cognate antigen is unknown. This specimen comes from a study of response to subunit inactivated influenza vaccine. TCRdb re-analysed the RT-PCR reads in MiXCR, keeping a single row per CDR3 protein. The table includes around 790,000 distinct CDR3 sequences, around 20% detected once. Whole-study findings and limits: Authors suggested each seasonal influenza vaccination recruits few new T cells.

V lost 1 base and J lost 8; bases outside the gene matches: 6. This CDR3 contains 15 residues. Germline V lookup: CDR1 ENHRY, CDR2 SYGVKD. The receptor was isolated from a man in his fifties who received an inactivated influenza vaccine. The genes are TRBV10-3 and TRBJ2-1; 9 nucleotides line up with TRBD1. Sequencing was performed on PBMCs from blood, taken 4 to 6 days after vaccination. The CDR3 coding sequence is TGTGCCATCAGTGAGTATCGGACAGGGGCGGATGAGCAGTTCTTC. It yields the protein CAISEYRTGADEQFF.